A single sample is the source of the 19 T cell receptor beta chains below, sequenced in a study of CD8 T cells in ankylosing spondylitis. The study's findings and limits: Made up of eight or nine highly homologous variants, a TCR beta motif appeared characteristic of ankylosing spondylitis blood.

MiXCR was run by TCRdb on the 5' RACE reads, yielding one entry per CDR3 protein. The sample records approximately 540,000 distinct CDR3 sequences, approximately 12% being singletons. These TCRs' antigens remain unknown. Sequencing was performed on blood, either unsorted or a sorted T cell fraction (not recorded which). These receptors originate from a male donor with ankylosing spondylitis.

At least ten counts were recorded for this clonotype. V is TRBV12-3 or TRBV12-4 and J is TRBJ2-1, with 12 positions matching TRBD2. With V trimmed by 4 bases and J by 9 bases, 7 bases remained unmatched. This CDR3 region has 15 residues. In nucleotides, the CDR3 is TGTGCCAGCAGTTCCGGACTAGCGGGAACCGGTGAGCAGTTCTTC. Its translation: CASSSGLAGTGEQFF.

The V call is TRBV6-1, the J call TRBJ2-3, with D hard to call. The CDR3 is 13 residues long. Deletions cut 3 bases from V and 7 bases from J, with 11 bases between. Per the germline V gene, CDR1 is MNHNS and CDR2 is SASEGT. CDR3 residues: CASSDPRRNTQYF. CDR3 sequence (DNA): TGTGCCAGCAGTGACCCCCGACGTAATACGCAGTATTTT.

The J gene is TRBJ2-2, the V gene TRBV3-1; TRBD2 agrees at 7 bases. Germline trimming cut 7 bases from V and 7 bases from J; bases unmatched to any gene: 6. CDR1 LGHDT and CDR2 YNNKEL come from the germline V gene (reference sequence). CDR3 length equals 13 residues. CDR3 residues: CASNQRDFGELFF. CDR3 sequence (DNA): TGTGCCAGCAACCAGCGGGATTTCGGGGAGCTGTTTTTT.

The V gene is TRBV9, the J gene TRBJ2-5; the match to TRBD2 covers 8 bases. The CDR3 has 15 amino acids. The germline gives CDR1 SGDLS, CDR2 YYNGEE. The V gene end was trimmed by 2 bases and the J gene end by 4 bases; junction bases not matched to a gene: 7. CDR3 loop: CASSVNVGGAETQYF. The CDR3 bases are TGTGCCAGCAGCGTCAACGTCGGGGGGGCAGAGACCCAGTACTTC.

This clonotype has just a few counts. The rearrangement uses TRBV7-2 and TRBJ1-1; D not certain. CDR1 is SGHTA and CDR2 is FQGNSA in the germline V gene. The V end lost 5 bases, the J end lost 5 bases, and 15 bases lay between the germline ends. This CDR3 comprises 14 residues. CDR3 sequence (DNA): TGTGCCAGCAGCCCCGTTTGGCCGAAAACTGAAGCTTTCTTT. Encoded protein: CASSPVWPKTEAFF.

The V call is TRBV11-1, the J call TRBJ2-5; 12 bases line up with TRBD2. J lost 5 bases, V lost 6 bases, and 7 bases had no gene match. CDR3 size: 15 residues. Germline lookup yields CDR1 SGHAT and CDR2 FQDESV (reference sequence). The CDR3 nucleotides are TGTGCCAGCAGTTGGACTAGCGGGGTTTCGGAGACCCAGTACTTC. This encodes CASSWTSGVSETQYF.

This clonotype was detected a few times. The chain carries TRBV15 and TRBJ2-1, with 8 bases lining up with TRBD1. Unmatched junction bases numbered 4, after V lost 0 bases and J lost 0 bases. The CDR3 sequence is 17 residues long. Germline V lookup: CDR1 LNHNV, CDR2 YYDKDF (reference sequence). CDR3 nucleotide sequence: TGTGCCACCAGCAGAGACTTGGACAGGGCCTCCTACAATGAGCAGTTCTTC. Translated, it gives CATSRDLDRASYNEQFF. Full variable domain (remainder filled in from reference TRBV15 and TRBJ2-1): DAMVIQNPRYQVTQFGKPVTLSCSQTLNHNVMYWYQQKSSQAPKLLFHYYDKDFNNEADTPDNFQSRRPNTSFCFLDIRSPGLGDTAMYLCATSRDLDRASYNEQFFGPGTRLTVL.

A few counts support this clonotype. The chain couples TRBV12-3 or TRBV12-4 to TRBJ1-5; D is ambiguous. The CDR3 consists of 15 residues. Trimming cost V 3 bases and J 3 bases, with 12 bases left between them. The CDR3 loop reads CASSFSAGFNQPQHF. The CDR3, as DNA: TGTGCCAGCAGTTTTTCGGCGGGATTCAATCAGCCCCAGCATTTT.

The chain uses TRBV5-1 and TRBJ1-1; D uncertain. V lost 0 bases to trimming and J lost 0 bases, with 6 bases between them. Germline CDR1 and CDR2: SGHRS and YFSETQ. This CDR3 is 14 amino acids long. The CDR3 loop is CASSLVFLNTEAFF. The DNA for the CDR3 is TGCGCCAGCAGCTTGGTTTTTCTGAACACTGAAGCTTTCTTT.

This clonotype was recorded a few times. The chain's CDR3 is CATSDRTGGIEKLFF. CDR3 in DNA: TGTGCCACCAGTGACCGGACAGGGGGCATTGAAAAACTGTTTTTT. This chain joins TRBV24-1 and TRBJ1-4; 11 nucleotides agree with TRBD1. CDR1 KGHDR and CDR2 SFDVKD come from the germline V gene. V shed 4 bases, J shed 7 bases, and the junction held 4 bases outside the gene matches. The CDR3 consists of 15 residues.

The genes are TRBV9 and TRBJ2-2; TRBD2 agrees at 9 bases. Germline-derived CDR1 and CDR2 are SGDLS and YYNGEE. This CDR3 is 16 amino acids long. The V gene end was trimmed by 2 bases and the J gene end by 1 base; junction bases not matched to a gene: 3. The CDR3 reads CASSVIAGVNTGELFF. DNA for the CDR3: TGTGCCAGCAGCGTTATAGCGGGAGTGAACACCGGGGAGCTGTTTTTT. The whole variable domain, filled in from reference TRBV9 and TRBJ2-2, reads DSGVTQTPKHLITATGQRVTLRCSPRSGDLSVYWYQQSLDQGLQFLIQYYNGEERAKGNILERFSAQQFPDLHSELNLSSLELGDSALYFCASSVIAGVNTGELFFGEGSRLTVL.

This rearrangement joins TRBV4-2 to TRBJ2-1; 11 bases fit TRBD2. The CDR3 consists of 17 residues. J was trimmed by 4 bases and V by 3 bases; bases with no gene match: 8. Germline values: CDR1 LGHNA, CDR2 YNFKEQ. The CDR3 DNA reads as TGTGCCAGCAGCCAGATCCCTAGCGGGAGGATTTACAATGAGCAGTTCTTC. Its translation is CASSQIPSGRIYNEQFF.

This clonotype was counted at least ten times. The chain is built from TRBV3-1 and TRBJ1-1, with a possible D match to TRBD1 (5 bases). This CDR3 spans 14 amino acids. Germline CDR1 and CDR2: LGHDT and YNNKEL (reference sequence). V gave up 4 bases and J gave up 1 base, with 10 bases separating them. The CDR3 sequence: CASSPRDQNTEAFF. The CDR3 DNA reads TGTGCCAGCAGCCCCAGGGATCAGAACACTGAAGCTTTCTTT.

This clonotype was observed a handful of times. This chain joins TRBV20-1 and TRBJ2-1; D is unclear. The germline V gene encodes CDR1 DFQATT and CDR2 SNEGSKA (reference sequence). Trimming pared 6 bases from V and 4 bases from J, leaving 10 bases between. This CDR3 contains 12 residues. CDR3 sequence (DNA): TGCAGTGCCGGAAGCCGGTACAATGAGCAGTTCTTC. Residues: CSAGSRYNEQFF.

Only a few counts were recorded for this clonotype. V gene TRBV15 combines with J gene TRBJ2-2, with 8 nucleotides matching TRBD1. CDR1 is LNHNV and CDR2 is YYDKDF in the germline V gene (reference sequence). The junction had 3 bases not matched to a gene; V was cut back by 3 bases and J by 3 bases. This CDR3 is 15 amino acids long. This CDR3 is CATSSMDRDTGELFF. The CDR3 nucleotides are TGTGCCACCAGCAGTATGGACAGGGACACCGGGGAGCTGTTTTTT.

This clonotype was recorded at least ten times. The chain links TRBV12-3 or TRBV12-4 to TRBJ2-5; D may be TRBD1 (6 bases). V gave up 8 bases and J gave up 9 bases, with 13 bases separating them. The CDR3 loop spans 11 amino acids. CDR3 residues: CASGTRRSQYF. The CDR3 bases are TGTGCCAGCGGGACACGGAGGTCCCAGTACTTC.

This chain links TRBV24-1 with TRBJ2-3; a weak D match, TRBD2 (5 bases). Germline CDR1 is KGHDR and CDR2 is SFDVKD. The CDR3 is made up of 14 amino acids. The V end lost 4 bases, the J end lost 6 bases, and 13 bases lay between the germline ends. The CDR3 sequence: CATSEEKQRDTQYF. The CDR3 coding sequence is TGTGCCACCAGTGAAGAAAAACAGCGGGATACGCAGTATTTT.

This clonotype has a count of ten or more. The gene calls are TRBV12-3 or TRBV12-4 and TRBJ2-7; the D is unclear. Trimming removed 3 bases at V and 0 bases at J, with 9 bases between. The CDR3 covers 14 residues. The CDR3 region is CASSFQQFSYEQYF. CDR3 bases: TGTGCCAGCAGTTTCCAGCAGTTCTCCTACGAGCAGTACTTC.

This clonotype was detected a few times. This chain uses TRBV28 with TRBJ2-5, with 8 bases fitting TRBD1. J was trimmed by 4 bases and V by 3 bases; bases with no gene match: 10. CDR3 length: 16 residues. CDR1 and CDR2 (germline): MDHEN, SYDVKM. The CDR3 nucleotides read TGTGCCAGCAGTTTGCGGACAGGGTCGTTCGGAGAGACCCAGTACTTC. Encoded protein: CASSLRTGSFGETQYF.